The 13 T cell receptor beta chains below were found in one sample sequenced in a study of T-cell memory formation after mild COVID-19. Using its own MiXCR run on the 5' RACE reads, TCRdb lists one record per CDR3 protein. The table includes around 340,000 distinct CDR3 sequences, approximately 15% detected once. The sample taken for sequencing was PBMCs or a T cell subset sorted from them (not recorded which). All receptors come from a man aged 18 to 30 who had mild COVID-19 (a few samples of this study predate the infection). Cell type and time point are not known.

In this sample, this clonotype turned up many times. This chain joins TRBV7-2 and TRBJ1-6, with 7 nucleotides matching TRBD1. V was clipped by 5 bases and J by 7 bases; unmatched bases: 11. Germline V lookup: CDR1 SGHTA, CDR2 FQGNSA. The CDR3 totals 16 residues. The CDR3 here is CASSIRTGRLNSPLHF. CDR3 DNA: TGTGCCAGCAGCATCCGGACAGGCAGGCTCAATTCACCCCTCCACTTT.

This clonotype was picked up many times. The J gene is TRBJ1-6, the V gene TRBV7-2; perhaps TRBD1 as D (6 bases). The V end lost 6 bases, the J end lost 12 bases, and 12 bases lay between the germline ends. The CDR3 length is 12 residues. Germline V gene data show CDR1 as SGHTA and CDR2 as FQGNSA. CDR3 in DNA: TGTGCCAGCAGGCCGACAGGTGGACCCCTCCACTTT. Translating it yields CASRPTGGPLHF.

This clonotype was seen only a few times. The chain has TRBV4-1 and TRBJ1-5; a weak D match, TRBD1 (6 bases). The CDR3 runs 15 residues. The germline gives CDR1 MGHRA, CDR2 YSYEKL. V lost 1 base to trimming and J lost 3 bases, with 10 bases between them. As DNA, the CDR3 is TGCGCCAGCAGCCAAGTGTCAGGGGCCAATCAGCCCCAGCATTTT. This sequence encodes CASSQVSGANQPQHF.

The rearrangement uses TRBV7-2 and TRBJ1-2; D gene ambiguous. The CDR3 has 13 residues. V lost 3 bases and J lost 1, with 6 bases in between. From germline, CDR1 is SGHTA and CDR2 FQGNSA. This CDR3 reads CASSFGSNYGYTF. The DNA for the CDR3 is TGTGCCAGCAGCTTTGGCAGTAACTATGGCTACACCTTC.

Only a few counts were recorded for this clonotype. J is TRBJ2-5 and V is TRBV6-1; the D is unclear. This CDR3 contains 14 residues. Germline-derived CDR1 and CDR2 are MNHNS and SASEGT. V was pared by 4 bases and J by 5 bases, with 14 bases between. The CDR3 sequence is CASSAPRSPETQYF. CDR3 bases: TGTGCCAGCAGTGCCCCCAGGAGTCCGGAGACCCAGTACTTC.

The rearrangement joins TRBV2 to TRBJ2-7; 7 bases match TRBD1. Germline values: CDR1 SNHLY, CDR2 FYNNEI. V dropped 7 bases and J dropped 0; count of bases not matched to a gene: 9. This CDR3 spans 15 amino acids. This chain's CDR3 is CASTYRTGTSYEQYV. In DNA form, the CDR3 reads TGTGCCAGCACGTATCGGACAGGAACCTCCTACGAGCAGTACGTC.

V is TRBV2 and J is TRBJ1-2; maybe TRBD1 (5 bases). From germline, CDR1 is SNHLY and CDR2 FYNNEI. The CDR3 length is 14 residues. V was cut by 6 bases and J by 8 bases, with 19 bases left in between. CDR3 sequence: CASRTGTRSGGYTF. The CDR3, as DNA: TGTGCCAGCAGAACCGGGACCCGGAGCGGCGGCTACACCTTC. Looking up the rest from reference TRBV2 and TRBJ1-2 gives the full variable domain: EPEVTQTPSHQVTQMGQEVILRCVPISNHLYFYWYRQILGQKVEFLVSFYNNEISEKSEIFDDQFSVERPDGSNFTLKIRSTKLEDSAMYFCASRTGTRSGGYTFGSGTRLTVV.

This clonotype was seen repeatedly, ten times or more. CDR3 sequence (DNA): TGCGCCAGCAGCCCCCCAAGTAACACTGAAGCTTTCTTT. It specifies CASSPPSNTEAFF. The chain combines TRBV5-1 with TRBJ1-1; the D is unclear. Between the trimmed V and J ends, which lost 4 bases and 2 bases, there was a span of 9 bases. This CDR3 has 13 amino acids. Germline values: CDR1 SGHRS, CDR2 YFSETQ.

This clonotype turned up a few times. The chain is built from TRBV20-1 and TRBJ2-7; 8 bases fit TRBD1. V lost 1 base to trimming and J lost 6 bases; unmatched junction nucleotides: 5. CDR3 length: 13 residues. Germline CDR1 reads DFQATT; CDR2 reads SNEGSKA (reference sequence). CDR3 amino acids: CSARATGTGEQYF. In DNA form, the CDR3 reads TGCAGTGCTAGAGCTACCGGGACAGGCGAGCAGTACTTC.

V and J are TRBV20-1 and TRBJ1-2; D is possibly TRBD1 (6 bases). Germline CDR1 DFQATT, CDR2 SNEGSKA (reference sequence). The CDR3 consists of 13 residues. The V gene lost 6 bases and the J gene lost 8 bases, with 19 bases spanning the gap. The DNA of the CDR3 is TGCAGTGCCAGGGGCCATACCTCGGACGGCTACACCTTC. Protein: CSARGHTSDGYTF.

V gene TRBV2 combines with J gene TRBJ1-1, with TRBD1 as a possible D gene (5 bases). CDR3 length: 10 amino acids. V shed 6 bases and J shed 6 bases, with 5 bases lying between them. CDR1 is SNHLY, CDR2 FYNNEI, per germline. This CDR3 reads CASRGPEAFF. DNA of the CDR3: TGTGCCAGCAGGGGGCCTGAAGCTTTCTTT.

This clonotype was seen more than once but under ten times. CDR3 nucleotides: TGTGCCAGCAGCTTAAGGGCGGGGGTGTTCAAGGCTGGGGCCAACGTCCTGACTTTC. Translated, it gives CASSLRAGVFKAGANVLTF. The gene calls are TRBV7-8 and TRBJ2-6; 7 nucleotides match TRBD2. Per the germline V gene, CDR1 is SGHVS and CDR2 is FQNEAQ. This CDR3 is 19 amino acids long. The J segment lost 2 bases and the V segment lost 2 bases, leaving 12 bases of the junction unmatched.

The chain combines TRBV7-2 with TRBJ1-1; D is unresolved. The CDR3 is made up of 12 amino acids. The germline V gene has CDR1 SGHTA and CDR2 FQGNSA. The V gene lost 8 bases and the J gene lost 2 bases, with 9 bases spanning the gap. CDR3 bases: TGTGCCAGCGGAAGTATTAACACTGAAGCTTTCTTT. This codes for CASGSINTEAFF.